The next 14 T cell receptor beta chains were all read from a single sample in a study of blood T cells in healthy people across ages. Primed by a sample-barcoded 5' primer and a J-beta primer mix, a second PCR proceeded for 7 to 11 cycles. TCRdb reprocessed the 5' RACE reads via MiXCR and lists one record per CDR3 protein. The table includes around 1.7 million distinct CDR3 sequences, over 25% detected once. Sequencing used blood. Receptor source: a woman aged 30 to 39 in good health.

V usage is TRBV9 and J usage is TRBJ2-1, with 9 bases matching TRBD1. The CDR3 covers 15 residues. With 0 bases clipped from V and 8 bases from J, the junction kept 6 bases outside the gene matches. Germline-derived CDR1 and CDR2 are SGDLS and YYNGEE. The CDR3 region is CASSVGDRERDEQFF. The CDR3 DNA follows: TGTGCCAGCAGCGTAGGGGACAGGGAGAGGGATGAGCAGTTCTTC.

This clonotype has just a few counts. The chain is built from TRBV5-6 and TRBJ1-5, with no clear D. V lost 6 bases and J 5 bases, leaving 21 bases between the germline ends. There are 16 residues in the CDR3. Germline V gene sequence: CDR1 SGHDT, CDR2 YYEEEE. CDR3 in amino acids: CASTSRVGDKDQPQHF. The CDR3 region has the DNA TGTGCCAGCACCTCGCGTGTCGGGGATAAGGATCAGCCCCAGCATTTT.

This chain joins TRBV12-3 or TRBV12-4 and TRBJ2-3; a weak D match, TRBD2 (7 bases). CDR3 size: 15 residues. Between the trimmed V and J ends, which lost 1 base and 4 bases, there was a span of 12 bases. The CDR3 nucleotides are TGTGCCAGCAGTTTAGGCAAGGGGGGGGCAGATACGCAGTATTTT. This sequence encodes CASSLGKGGADTQYF.

This chain connects TRBV29-1 to TRBJ2-3; D unresolved. The V gene's germline CDR1 is SQVTM and CDR2 ANQGSEA. Trimming took 4 bases from V and 1 from J, leaving 9 bases between them. This CDR3 has 13 residues. The CDR3 DNA reads TGCAGCGTTGGTGCGTACGGCACAGATACGCAGTATTTT. Its protein is CSVGAYGTDTQYF.

This chain uses TRBV6-2 or TRBV6-3 with TRBJ1-1, with 7 positions matching TRBD1. This CDR3 spans 13 amino acids. Trimming removed 2 bases from V and 5 bases from J; junction bases left unmatched: 2. Per germline, CDR1 MNHEY and CDR2 SVGEGT. In DNA, the CDR3 is TGTGCCAGCAGTTACGGACAGGCAACTGAAGCTTTCTTT. Translated: CASSYGQATEAFF.

Note on this clonotype: Mismatch with germline at one junction end may stem from a read error. The V call is TRBV6-1, the J call TRBJ2-7; maybe TRBD1 (6 bases). The germline gives CDR1 MNHNS, CDR2 SASEGT. CDR3 length equals 15 residues. CDR3 DNA: TGTGCCAGCAGTGAGTCCCATGGGGGCTCCTGCGAGCAGTACTTC. Amino acids: CASSESHGGSCEQYF.

This clonotype was observed a few times. This chain uses TRBV14 with TRBJ2-3; the match to TRBD1 covers 10 bases. The CDR3 has 17 residues. V dropped 0 bases and J dropped 2; count of bases not matched to a gene: 5. CDR1 and CDR2 (germline): SGHDN, FVKESK. DNA for the CDR3: TGTGCCAGCAGCCAAGAAGAGGACAGGGGGGACACAGATACGCAGTATTTT. Translating it yields CASSQEEDRGDTDTQYF.

The chain links TRBV7-2 to TRBJ2-7, with D possibly being TRBD1 (5 bases). Germline V gene lookup returns CDR1 SGHTA and CDR2 FQGNSA. Trimming removed 2 bases at V and 10 bases at J, with 21 bases between. This CDR3 contains 15 residues. In DNA form, the CDR3 reads TGTGCCAGCAGCTTATATCCAGGGATTCAAGAGGCCCAGTACTTC. Translated: CASSLYPGIQEAQYF.

This clonotype appeared many times. The V and J genes are TRBV28 and TRBJ2-7, with D possibly called TRBD1 or TRBD2 (6 bases each). CDR1 MDHEN and CDR2 SYDVKM come from the germline V gene. V lost 2 bases to trimming and J lost 1 base, with 15 bases between them. The CDR3 runs to 16 residues. CDR3 DNA sequence: TGTGCCAGCAGTTTAAGGGGGGCCGCGTGGTCCTACGAGCAGTACTTC. Residues: CASSLRGAAWSYEQYF.

The chain combines TRBV4-3 with TRBJ2-7; D might be TRBD2 (6 bases). The length of the CDR3 is 17 residues. The germline V gene encodes CDR1 LGHNA and CDR2 YSLEER. Trimming left V 2 bases short and J 0 bases short, with 17 bases between. CDR3 residues: CASSQWLTGGNSYEQYF. The CDR3 DNA reads TGCGCCAGCAGCCAATGGCTCACCGGGGGAAACTCCTACGAGCAGTACTTC.

This clonotype turned up a few times. This chain uses TRBV10-2 with TRBJ1-2; D gene unclear. There are 14 residues in the CDR3. CDR1 WSHSY and CDR2 SAAADI come from the germline V gene. The V end lost 2 bases, the J end lost 4 bases, and 11 bases lay between the germline ends. In DNA, the CDR3 is TGCGCCAGCAGTGAGATGGGGTCCATCTATGGCTACACCTTC. It is translated as CASSEMGSIYGYTF.

V gene TRBV28 combines with J gene TRBJ1-4; 8 positions match TRBD1. V lost 5 bases and J lost 5; bases outside the gene matches: 10. The CDR3 contains 16 residues. The germline V gene encodes CDR1 MDHEN and CDR2 SYDVKM. CDR3: CASSTYRQGRNEKLFF. Written as DNA, the CDR3 is TGTGCCAGCAGTACCTACCGACAGGGGAGGAATGAAAAACTGTTTTTT.

V usage is TRBV29-1 and J usage is TRBJ1-1; D gene uncertain. Germline CDR1 reads SQVTM; CDR2 reads ANQGSEA. V dropped 8 bases and J dropped 4 bases, with 17 bases sitting between them. The CDR3 is made up of 13 amino acids. This chain's CDR3 is CSSTLLGPTEAFF. The CDR3 DNA reads TGCAGCTCCACCCTGCTAGGTCCCACTGAAGCTTTCTTT. Supplemented by reference TRBV29-1 and TRBJ1-1, the full variable domain reads SAVISQKPSRDICQRGTSLTIQCQVDSQVTMMFWYRQQPGQSLTLIATANQGSEATYESGFVIDKFPISRPNLTFSTLTVSNMSPEDSSIYLCSSTLLGPTEAFFGQGTRLTVV.

The rearrangement links TRBV10-3 to TRBJ2-1, with 11 positions matching TRBD2. J gave up 0 bases and V 3 bases, and 7 bases lay outside the gene matches. The CDR3 spans 18 residues. CDR1 ENHRY and CDR2 SYGVKD come from the germline V gene. The CDR3 here is CAISDSSGRWSSYNEQFF. As DNA, the CDR3 is TGTGCCATCAGTGATTCTAGCGGGAGGTGGAGCTCCTACAATGAGCAGTTCTTC.